These 7 T cell receptor beta chains originate from one sample sequenced in a study of vaccination and CD4 T cells after COVID-19 (dated 2022 in TCRdb). Libraries were constructed by PCR. The listed sequencing device is Illumina iSeq 100. TCR sequencing of DNA from cultured CD4+ T cells used the Oncomine TCR Beta short-read assay at the Johns Hopkins FTIC core. TCRdb trimmed the raw reads at Q25, called clones with MiXCR and kept productive beta chains. Under each unique CDR3 protein, matching rows form one entry showing the most common genes and DNA. Recorded for this sample are about 4,200 distinct CDR3 sequences; roughly 26% of them occurred a single time. The ten largest make up around a quarter of the sample. The sample's treatment or condition label, in plain terms: roughly ten-day PBMC culture with coronavirus spike peptide pools or control peptides (ViraFEST assay). Their antigens remain unidentified.

The material sequenced was CD4+ T cells from blood, cultured in vitro. These receptors all come from a human donor who had recovered from COVID-19.

This clonotype is labeled as medium-sized. This chain uses TRBV12-3 or TRBV12-4 with TRBJ1-1, with 8 bases that match TRBD1. The V segment lost 6 bases and the J segment 8 bases; nucleotides outside the gene matches: 8. The CDR3 is 13 residues long. Here the CDR3 reads CASSQDRVQEAFF. In DNA form, the CDR3 reads TGTGCCAGCAGCCAGGACAGGGTCCAGGAAGCTTTCTTT.

The chain couples TRBV4-1 to TRBJ2-7, with 9 bases that match TRBD1. Germline V gene lookup returns CDR1 MGHRA and CDR2 YSYEKL. The CDR3 extends over 15 amino acids. V was clipped by 8 bases and J by 9 bases; unmatched bases: 17. The CDR3 DNA reads as TGCGCCAGCCAAAAAGGACAGGGGTCTAATTGGAGGCAGTACTTC. Its translation is CASQKGQGSNWRQYF.

Only a few counts were recorded for this clonotype. The gene calls are TRBV7-3 and TRBJ2-5; 8 positions match TRBD2. This CDR3 has 15 residues. Germline V gene lookup returns CDR1 SGHTA and CDR2 FQGTGA. V was pared by 2 bases and J by 5 bases, with 7 bases of the junction left unmatched. The CDR3 here is CASSLGSGASETQYF. In DNA form, the CDR3 reads TGTGCCAGCAGCTTAGGTAGCGGGGCATCGGAGACCCAGTACTTC.

The V call is TRBV20-1, the J call TRBJ1-3, with D uncertain. Germline V gene sequence: CDR1 DFQATT, CDR2 SNEGSKA (reference sequence). V was clipped by 6 bases and J by 4 bases, with 16 bases between them. CDR3 size: 14 residues. CDR3: CSAQSVEFGNTIYF. As DNA, the CDR3 is TGCAGTGCCCAGTCAGTTGAATTCGGAAACACCATATATTTT.

This clonotype showed up just once. CDR3 in DNA: TGTGCCAGCTCACCACCGGGAAGGACCCTGAACACTGAAGCTTTCTTT. The encoded protein is CASSPPGRTLNTEAFF. The genes are TRBV18 and TRBJ1-1; D ambiguous. The CDR3 totals 16 residues. The V gene lost 0 bases and the J gene lost 0 bases, with 11 bases spanning the gap. CDR1 and CDR2 (germline): KGHSH, LQKENI. The whole variable domain, remainder taken from reference TRBV18 and TRBJ1-1, is NAGVMQNPRHLVRRRGQEARLRCSPMKGHSHVYWYRQLPEEGLKFMVYLQKENIIDESGMPKERFSAEFPKEGPSILRIQQVVRGDSAAYFCASSPPGRTLNTEAFFGQGTRLTVV.

Relative to its sample, this clonotype is medium-sized. This rearrangement joins TRBV7-9 to TRBJ1-1; the D is unclear. The CDR3 totals 13 residues. V was shortened by 1 base and J by 1 base, with 4 bases between the two germline ends. Germline loops: CDR1 SEHNR, CDR2 FQNEAQ (reference sequence). The DNA for the CDR3 is TGTGCCAGCAGCTTAGAAGGGAACACTGAAGCTTTCTTT. It codes for CASSLEGNTEAFF. Using reference TRBV7-9 and TRBJ1-1 for the parts outside the CDR3, the full variable domain is DTGVSQNPRHKITKRGQNVTFRCDPISEHNRLYWYRQTLGQGPEFLTYFQNEAQLEKSRLLSDRFSAERPKGSFSTLEIQRTEQGDSAMYLCASSLEGNTEAFFGQGTRLTVV.

The chain uses TRBV6-1 and TRBJ1-2, with 12 bases lining up with TRBD1. This CDR3 has 17 amino acids. J gave up 2 bases and V 7 bases, and 11 bases lay outside the gene matches. Germline lookup yields CDR1 MNHNS and CDR2 SASEGT. Written as DNA, the CDR3 is TGTGCCAGCACGCCCGGGACAGGGGGCAGGTGGAACTATGGCTACACCTTC. Translated, it gives CASTPGTGGRWNYGYTF.